Following are 3 T cell receptor beta chains from one sample sequenced in a study of T-cell memory formation after mild COVID-19. TCRdb reanalysed the 5' RACE reads using MiXCR and keeps one entry per CDR3 protein. The table lists a few hundred thousand distinct CDR3 sequences, 20% to 25% of them singletons, with approximately 12% in the top ten. Sequencing used PBMCs or a T cell subset sorted from them (not recorded which). The receptor source for this set is an adult woman who had mild COVID-19 (a few samples of this study predate the infection). Cell type and time point are not known.

The V call is TRBV6-5, the J call TRBJ1-6; a possible D gene is TRBD1 (6 bases). Germline-derived CDR1 and CDR2 are MNHEY and SVGAGI. The V gene lost 8 bases and the J gene lost 3 bases, with 23 bases spanning the gap. The length of the CDR3 is 18 residues. The CDR3 loop reads CASGWVVGGASYNSPLHF. CDR3 nucleotide sequence: TGTGCCAGCGGTTGGGTCGTGGGGGGCGCAAGCTATAATTCACCCCTCCACTTT.

This clonotype was observed a handful of times. J is TRBJ2-7 and V is TRBV11-3; D is unclear. Between the trimmed V and J ends, which lost 5 bases and 3 bases, there was a span of 8 bases. The CDR3 is 12 amino acids. Per germline, CDR1 SGHNT and CDR2 YENEEA. CDR3 sequence (DNA): TGTGCCAGCAGCCCCTCGCACTACGAGCAGTACTTC. Its translation is CASSPSHYEQYF.

This rearrangement joins TRBV29-1 to TRBJ1-2; no firm D call. Germline V lookup: CDR1 SQVTM, CDR2 ANQGSEA. This CDR3 has 10 amino acids. V was clipped by 1 base and J by 7 bases, with 4 bases between them. The chain's CDR3 is CSVEGLGYTF. In DNA form, the CDR3 reads TGCAGCGTTGAAGGGCTTGGCTACACCTTC.